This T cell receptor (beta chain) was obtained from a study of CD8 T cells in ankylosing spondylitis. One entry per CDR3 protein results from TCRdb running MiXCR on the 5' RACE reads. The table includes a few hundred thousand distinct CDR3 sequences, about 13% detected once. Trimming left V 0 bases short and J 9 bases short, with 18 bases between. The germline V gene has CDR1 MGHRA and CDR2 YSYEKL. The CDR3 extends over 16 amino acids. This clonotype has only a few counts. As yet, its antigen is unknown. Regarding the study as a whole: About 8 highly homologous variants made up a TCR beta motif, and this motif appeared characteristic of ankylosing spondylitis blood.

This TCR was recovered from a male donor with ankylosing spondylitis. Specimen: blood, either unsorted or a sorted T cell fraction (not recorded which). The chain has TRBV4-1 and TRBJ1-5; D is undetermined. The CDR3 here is CASSQDGSDGFRPQHF. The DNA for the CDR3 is TGCGCCAGCAGCCAAGATGGGTCGGACGGATTTCGGCCCCAGCATTTT.